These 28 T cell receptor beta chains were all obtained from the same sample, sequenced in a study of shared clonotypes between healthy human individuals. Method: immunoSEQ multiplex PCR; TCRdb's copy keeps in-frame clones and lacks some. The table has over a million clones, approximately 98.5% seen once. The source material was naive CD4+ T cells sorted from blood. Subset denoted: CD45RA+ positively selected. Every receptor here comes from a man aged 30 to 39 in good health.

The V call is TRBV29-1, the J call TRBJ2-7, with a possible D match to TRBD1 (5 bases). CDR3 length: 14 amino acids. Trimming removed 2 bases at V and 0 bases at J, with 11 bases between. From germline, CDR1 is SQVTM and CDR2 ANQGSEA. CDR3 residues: CSVEQGLDSYEQYF. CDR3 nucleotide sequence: TGCAGCGTTGAACAGGGCCTCGACTCCTACGAGCAGTACTTC.

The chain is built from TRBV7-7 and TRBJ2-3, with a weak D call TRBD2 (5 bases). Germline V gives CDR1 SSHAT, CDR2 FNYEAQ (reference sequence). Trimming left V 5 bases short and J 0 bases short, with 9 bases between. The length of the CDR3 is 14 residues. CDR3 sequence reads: CASSQGLSTDTQYF. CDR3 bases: TGTGCCAGCAGCCAAGGACTCAGCACAGATACGCAGTATTTT.

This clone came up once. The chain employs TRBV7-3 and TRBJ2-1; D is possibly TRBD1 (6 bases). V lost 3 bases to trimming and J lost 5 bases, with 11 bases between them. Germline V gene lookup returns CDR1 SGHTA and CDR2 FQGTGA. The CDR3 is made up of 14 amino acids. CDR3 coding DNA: TGTGCCAGCAGCTTCGGGACAATTAACAATGAGCAGTTCTTC. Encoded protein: CASSFGTINNEQFF.

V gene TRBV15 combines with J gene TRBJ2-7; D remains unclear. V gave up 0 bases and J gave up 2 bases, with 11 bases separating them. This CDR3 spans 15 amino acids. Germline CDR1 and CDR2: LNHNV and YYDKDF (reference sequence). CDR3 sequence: CATSRDITLPYEQYF. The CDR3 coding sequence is TGTGCCACCAGCAGAGATATAACATTGCCCTACGAGCAGTACTTC.

CDR3 loop: CASSPLSYRVTEELFF. CDR3 nucleotide sequence: TGTGCCAGCTCACCATTGTCTTATCGAGTTACGGAGGAGCTGTTTTTT. This chain joins TRBV18 and TRBJ2-2; D not certain. Trimming pared 2 bases from V and 10 bases from J, leaving 20 bases between. The CDR3 has 16 residues. In germline, CDR1 is KGHSH, CDR2 LQKENI. Full variable domain (rest looked up from reference TRBV18 and TRBJ2-2): NAGVMQNPRHLVRRRGQEARLRCSPMKGHSHVYWYRQLPEEGLKFMVYLQKENIIDESGMPKERFSAEFPKEGPSILRIQQVVRGDSAAYFCASSPLSYRVTEELFFGEGSRLTVL.

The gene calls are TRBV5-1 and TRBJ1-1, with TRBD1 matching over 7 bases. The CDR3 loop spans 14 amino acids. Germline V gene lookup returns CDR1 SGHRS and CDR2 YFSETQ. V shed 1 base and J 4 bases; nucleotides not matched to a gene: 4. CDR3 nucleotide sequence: TGCGCCAGCAGCTTGCGAGCAGGGGGCACTGAAGCTTTCTTT. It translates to CASSLRAGGTEAFF.

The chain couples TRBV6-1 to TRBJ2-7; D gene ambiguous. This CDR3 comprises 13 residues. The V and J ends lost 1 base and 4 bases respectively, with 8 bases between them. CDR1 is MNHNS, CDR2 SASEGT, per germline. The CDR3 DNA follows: TGTGCCAGCAGTGAAGGCCGAAGGTACGAGCAGTACTTC. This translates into CASSEGRRYEQYF.

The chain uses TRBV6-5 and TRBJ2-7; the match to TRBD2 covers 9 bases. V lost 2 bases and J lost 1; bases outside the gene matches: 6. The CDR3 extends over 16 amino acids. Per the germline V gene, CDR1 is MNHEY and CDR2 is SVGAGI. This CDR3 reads CASSYMTSGASYEQYF. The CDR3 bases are TGTGCCAGCAGTTACATGACTAGCGGAGCTTCCTACGAGCAGTACTTC.

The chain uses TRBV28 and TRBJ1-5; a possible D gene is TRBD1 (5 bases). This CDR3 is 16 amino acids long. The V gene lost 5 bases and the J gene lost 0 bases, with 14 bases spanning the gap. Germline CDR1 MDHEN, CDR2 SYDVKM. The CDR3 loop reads CASSISGSYSNQPQHF. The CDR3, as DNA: TGTGCCAGCAGTATATCAGGGTCGTATAGCAATCAGCCCCAGCATTTT.

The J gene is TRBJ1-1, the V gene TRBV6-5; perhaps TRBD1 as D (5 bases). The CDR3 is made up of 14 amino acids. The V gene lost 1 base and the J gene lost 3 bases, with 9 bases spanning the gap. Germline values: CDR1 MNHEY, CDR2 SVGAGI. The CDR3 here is CASSYLGTHTEAFF. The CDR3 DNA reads TGTGCCAGCAGTTACTTGGGGACCCACACTGAAGCTTTCTTT.

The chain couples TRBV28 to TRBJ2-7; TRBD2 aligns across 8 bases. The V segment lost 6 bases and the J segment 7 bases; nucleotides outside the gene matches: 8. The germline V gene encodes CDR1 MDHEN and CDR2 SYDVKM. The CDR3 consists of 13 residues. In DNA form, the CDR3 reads TGTGCCAGCAGCGTCGGCGGGAGGCGTGAGCAGTACTTC. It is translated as CASSVGGRREQYF. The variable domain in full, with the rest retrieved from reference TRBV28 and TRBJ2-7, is DVKVTQSSRYLVKRTGEKVFLECVQDMDHENMFWYRQDPGLGLRLIYFSYDVKMKEKGDIPEGYSVSREKKERFSLILESASTNQTSMYLCASSVGGRREQYFGPGTRLTVT.

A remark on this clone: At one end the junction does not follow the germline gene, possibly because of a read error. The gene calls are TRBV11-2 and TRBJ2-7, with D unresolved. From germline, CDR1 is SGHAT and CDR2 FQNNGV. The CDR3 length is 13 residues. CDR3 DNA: TGTGCCAGCAGCTTATATATCGAGAGCCAGCTCCTCTTC. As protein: CASSLYIESQLLF.

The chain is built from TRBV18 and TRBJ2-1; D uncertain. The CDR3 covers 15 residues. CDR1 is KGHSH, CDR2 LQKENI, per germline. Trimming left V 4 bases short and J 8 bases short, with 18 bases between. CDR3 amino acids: CASSLRVPLGDEQFF. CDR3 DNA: TGTGCCAGCTCACTCCGGGTCCCCCTAGGCGATGAGCAGTTCTTC.

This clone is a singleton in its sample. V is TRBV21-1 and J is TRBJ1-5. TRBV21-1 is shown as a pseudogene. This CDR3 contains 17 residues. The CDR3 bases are TGTGCCAGCAGCAAAGTGTCCAGGGGAGGTTCGGGTCAGCCCCAGCATTTT. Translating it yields CASSKVSRGGSGQPQHF.

The CDR3 DNA reads TGTGCCAGCAGTACCCAAGAGACCCAGTACTTC. Encoded protein: CASSTQETQYF. The genes are TRBV6-1 and TRBJ2-5; D gene ambiguous. Germline CDR1 is MNHNS and CDR2 is SASEGT. V was shortened by 5 bases and J by 1 base, with 2 bases between the two germline ends. This CDR3 spans 11 amino acids.

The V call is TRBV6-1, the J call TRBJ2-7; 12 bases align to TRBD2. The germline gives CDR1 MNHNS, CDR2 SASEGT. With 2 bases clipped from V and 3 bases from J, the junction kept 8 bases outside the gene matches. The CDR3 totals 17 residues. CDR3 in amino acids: CASSESERTSGNYEQYF. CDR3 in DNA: TGTGCCAGCAGTGAATCCGAGCGGACTAGCGGGAACTACGAGCAGTACTTC.

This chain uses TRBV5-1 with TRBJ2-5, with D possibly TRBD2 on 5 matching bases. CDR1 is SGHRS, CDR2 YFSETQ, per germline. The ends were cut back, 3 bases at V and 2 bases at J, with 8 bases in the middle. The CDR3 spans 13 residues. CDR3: CASSSLEQETQYF. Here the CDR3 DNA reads TGCGCCAGCAGCTCACTAGAACAAGAGACCCAGTACTTC.

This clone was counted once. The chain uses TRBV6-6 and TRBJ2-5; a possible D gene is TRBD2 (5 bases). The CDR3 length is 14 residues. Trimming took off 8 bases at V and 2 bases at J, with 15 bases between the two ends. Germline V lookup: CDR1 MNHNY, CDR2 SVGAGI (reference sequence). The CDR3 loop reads CASGLGTGQETQYF. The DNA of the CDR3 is TGTGCCAGCGGATTGGGAACGGGACAAGAGACCCAGTACTTC.

The CDR3 DNA reads TGTGCCAGCAGCACCCCGGCCGAGCAGTACTTC. The encoded protein is CASSTPAEQYF. V and J are TRBV28 and TRBJ2-7; D not certain. Germline V lookup: CDR1 MDHEN, CDR2 SYDVKM. CDR3 length: 11 amino acids. V shed 6 bases and J shed 6 bases, with 9 bases lying between them.

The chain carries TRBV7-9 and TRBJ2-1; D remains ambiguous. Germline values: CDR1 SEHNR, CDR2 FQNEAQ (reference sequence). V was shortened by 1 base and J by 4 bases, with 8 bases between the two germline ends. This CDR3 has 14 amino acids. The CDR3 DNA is TGTGCCAGCAGCTTAGTTACTTCTTACAATGAGCAGTTCTTC. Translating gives CASSLVTSYNEQFF.

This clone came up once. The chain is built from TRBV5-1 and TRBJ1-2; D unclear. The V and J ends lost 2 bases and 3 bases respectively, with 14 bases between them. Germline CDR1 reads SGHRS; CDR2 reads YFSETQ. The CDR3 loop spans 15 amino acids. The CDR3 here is CASSLGGVEDYGYTF. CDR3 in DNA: TGCGCCAGCAGCTTAGGAGGAGTTGAGGACTATGGCTACACCTTC.

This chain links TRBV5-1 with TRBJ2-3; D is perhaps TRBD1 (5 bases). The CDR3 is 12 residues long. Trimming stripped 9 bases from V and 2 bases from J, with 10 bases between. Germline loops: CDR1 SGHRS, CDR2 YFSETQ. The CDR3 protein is CATGFSTDTQYF. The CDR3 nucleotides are TGCGCCACAGGGTTTTCCACAGATACGCAGTATTTT.

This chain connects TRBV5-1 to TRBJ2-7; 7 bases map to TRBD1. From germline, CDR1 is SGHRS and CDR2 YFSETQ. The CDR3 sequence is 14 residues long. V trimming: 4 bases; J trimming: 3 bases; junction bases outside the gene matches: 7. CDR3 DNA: TGCGCCAGCAGCCAAACAGGGGACAGCTACGAGCAGTACTTC. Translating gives CASSQTGDSYEQYF.

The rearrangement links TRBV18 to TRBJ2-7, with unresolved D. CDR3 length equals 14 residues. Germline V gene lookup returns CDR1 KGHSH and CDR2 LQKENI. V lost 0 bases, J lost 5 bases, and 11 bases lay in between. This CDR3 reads CASSPPRPQDEQYF. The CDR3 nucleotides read TGTGCCAGCTCACCACCAAGGCCCCAGGACGAGCAGTACTTC.

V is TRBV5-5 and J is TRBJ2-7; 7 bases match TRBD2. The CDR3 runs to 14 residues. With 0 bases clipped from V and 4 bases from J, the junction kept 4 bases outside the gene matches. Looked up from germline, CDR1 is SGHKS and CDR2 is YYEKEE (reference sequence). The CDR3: CASSLAGGTYEQYF. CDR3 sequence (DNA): TGTGCCAGCAGCTTGGCCGGGGGGACGTACGAGCAGTACTTC.

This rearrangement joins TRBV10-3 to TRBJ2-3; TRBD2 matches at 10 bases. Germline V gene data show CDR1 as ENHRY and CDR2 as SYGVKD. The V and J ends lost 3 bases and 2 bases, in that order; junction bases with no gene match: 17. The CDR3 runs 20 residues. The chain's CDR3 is CAISDWGDQSGRAVTDTQYF. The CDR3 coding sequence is TGTGCCATCAGTGATTGGGGCGACCAAAGCGGGAGGGCCGTCACAGATACGCAGTATTTT.

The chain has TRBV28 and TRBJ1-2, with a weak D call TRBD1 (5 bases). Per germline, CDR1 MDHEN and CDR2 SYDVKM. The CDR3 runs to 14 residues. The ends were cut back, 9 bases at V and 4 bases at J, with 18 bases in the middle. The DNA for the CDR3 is TGTGCCAGTAGGTCGACTAGGGACCGCTATGGCTACACCTTC. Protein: CASRSTRDRYGYTF.

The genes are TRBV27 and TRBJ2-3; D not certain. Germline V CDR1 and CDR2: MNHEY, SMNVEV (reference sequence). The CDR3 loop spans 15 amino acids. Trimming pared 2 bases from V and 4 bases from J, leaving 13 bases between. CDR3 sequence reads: CASSLMVGYSDTQYF. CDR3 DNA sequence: TGTGCCAGCAGTTTAATGGTGGGGTATTCAGATACGCAGTATTTT.